This record looks at one TCR beta chain sequence and its context. Germline loops: CDR1 ENHRY, CDR2 SYGVKD. The V end was cut by 2 bases, the J end by 3 bases, with 4 bases between. CDR3 length equals 12 residues. Clones were read by immunoSEQ multiplex PCR, and TCRdb kept only the in-frame ones, dropping some. Here the sample spans 220,000 or so clones, roughly 89% being singletons. Categorization into cohorts depended on clinical history that participants reported. The entry originates in a study of blood T cell repertoires in COVID-19. As for the study in general: Donors in the United States, Italy and Spain gave samples during acute or convalescent COVID-19.

The rearrangement joins TRBV10-3 to TRBJ2-5; D is uncertain. The sample comprised PBMCs or T cells enriched from blood (not recorded which). The receptor was isolated from a man younger than 40 who had been exposed to COVID-19. For the CDR3, the DNA is TGTGCCATCAGTGAGCGGGAAGAGACCCAGTACTTC. The encoded protein is CAISEREETQYF.